The rows below give T cell receptor beta chains drawn from one sample of a study of Graves' ophthalmopathy and Graves' hyperthyroidism. TCRdb called the multiplex PCR reads again in MiXCR, with one record for every CDR3 protein. The sample has 220,000 or so distinct CDR3 sequences; roughly 21% are singletons. Input material: peripheral blood. These receptors all stem from a woman between 50 and 59 years old with Graves' ophthalmopathy. Both conserved end residues are trimmed from each CDR3. A D gene is named only where the DNA matches it firmly.

>14|TRBJ1-3|TRBV9|TRBD1
ASSAGTGLTGNTIY
>12|TRBJ2-2|TRBV7-2|.
ASSLGGGTGELF
>13|TRBJ2-6|TRBV5-1|.
ASSLTASGANVLT
>14|TRBJ1-3|TRBV12-3/TRBV12-4|.
ASSISRRSSGNTIY
>13|TRBJ2-5|TRBV30|TRBD2
AWRDGTSGRETQY
>13|TRBJ1-2|TRBV12-3/TRBV12-4|TRBD1
ASSPTPGTAYGYT
>12|TRBJ1-5|TRBV30|.
AWNQGLSNQPQH
>12|TRBJ2-5|TRBV12-3/TRBV12-4|.
ASRRGPLQETQY
>11|TRBJ2-2|TRBV4-1|.
ASRLVGTGELF
>17|TRBJ2-5|TRBV28|TRBD2
ASSFPTVGGRTDFETQY
>12|TRBJ1-1|TRBV19|.
ASTAPRGDTEAF
>11|TRBJ2-7|TRBV28|.
ATITPRSHEQY
>12|TRBJ2-5|TRBV29-1|.
SVSPRGYQETQY
>12|TRBJ1-2|TRBV3-1|.
ASSQGLKPYGYT
>11|TRBJ2-5|TRBV2|.
ASMGSAQKTQY
>12|TRBJ2-7|TRBV20-1|TRBD2
SARLAGVSYEQY
>12|TRBJ1-5|TRBV19|TRBD1
ATTTGRMNQPQH
>12|TRBJ1-2|TRBV29-1|.
SVSPGRGFGGYT
>11|TRBJ1-2|TRBV29-1|TRBD1
SVRTGALAGYT
>16|TRBJ2-5|TRBV6-2/TRBV6-3|TRBD2
ASSHPLLAGGVPETQY
>12|TRBJ2-7|TRBV20-1|.
SARRGRPSYEQY
>12|TRBJ1-2|TRBV6-1|.
ASSEGAGKDGYT
>14|TRBJ2-5|TRBV28|TRBD2
ASSLPGLAGVETQY
>14|TRBJ2-4|TRBV30|.
AASDGRVLAKNIQY
>12|TRBJ2-4|TRBV25-1|TRBD2
ASSDASGSDIQY
>12|TRBJ2-5|TRBV10-1|.
ASSEGRRGETQY
>13|TRBJ1-2|TRBV3-1|TRBD1
ASSQVHRDRGGYT
>14|TRBJ2-2|TRBV4-1|TRBD2
ASSPGLAGPTGELF
>13|TRBJ2-5|TRBV11-2|.
ASSLDRGEQETQY
>15|TRBJ1-5|TRBV15|TRBD1
ATSSSGTAHSNQPQH
>13|TRBJ1-6|TRBV24-1|TRBD1
ATSDPGQGTSPLH
>16|TRBJ2-1|TRBV6-5|.
ASIPRGFALLTYNEQF
>14|TRBJ2-2|TRBV10-3|TRBD2
AISPGGGARTGELF
>12|TRBJ1-2|TRBV6-2/TRBV6-3|.
ASNKGPGRYGYT
>11|TRBJ1-5|TRBV12-3/TRBV12-4|.
ASSASGHQPQH
>14|TRBJ2-7|TRBV6-5|.
ASSYYRTESSYEQY
>20|TRBJ1-5|TRBV15|.
ATSRDSGVKGRVVADNQPQH
>10|TRBJ1-5|TRBV12-3/TRBV12-4|.
ASSLREQPQH
>11|TRBJ1-1|TRBV11-2|.
ASSIRPGTEAF
>14|TRBJ2-1|TRBV11-1|.
ASSLEGLSSYNEQF
>13|TRBJ1-1|TRBV27|TRBD1
ASSSPGGPNTEAF
>12|TRBJ2-7|TRBV6-1|TRBD1
ASNSRDSTCEQY
>15|TRBJ2-2|TRBV6-1|TRBD1
ASSEASGTANTGELF
>16|TRBJ2-7|TRBV11-2|TRBD2
ASSLDWGGRFTTYEQY
>9|TRBJ1-1|TRBV30|.
AWSVGAEAF
>15|TRBJ2-5|TRBV7-8|.
ASSSARFFGVGETQY
>12|TRBJ2-5|TRBV20-1|.
SAVSASRTETQY
>13|TRBJ2-7|TRBV5-6|.
ASSGGQGLLYEQY
>11|.|TRBV11-2|.
ASSLGFSGEQY
>14|TRBJ1-5|TRBV11-1|.
ASSLADSHSNQPQH
>14|TRBJ2-2|TRBV20-1|.
SARDSLDTFTGELF
>12|TRBJ1-1|TRBV12-3/TRBV12-4|TRBD1
ASSYRTGTPEAF